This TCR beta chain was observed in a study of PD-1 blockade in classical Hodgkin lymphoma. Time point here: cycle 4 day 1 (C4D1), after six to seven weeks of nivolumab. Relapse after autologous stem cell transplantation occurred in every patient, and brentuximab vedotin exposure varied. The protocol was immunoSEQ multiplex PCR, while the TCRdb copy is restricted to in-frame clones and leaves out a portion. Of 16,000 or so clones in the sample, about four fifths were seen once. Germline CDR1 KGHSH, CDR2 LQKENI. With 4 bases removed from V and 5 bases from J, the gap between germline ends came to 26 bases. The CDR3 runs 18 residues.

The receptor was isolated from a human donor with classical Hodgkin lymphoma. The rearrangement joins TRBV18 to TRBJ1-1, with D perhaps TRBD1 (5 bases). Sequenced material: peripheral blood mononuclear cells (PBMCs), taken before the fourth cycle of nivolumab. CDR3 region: CASSHTTMTVAFVTEAFF. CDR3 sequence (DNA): TGTGCCAGCTCACACACCACTATGACAGTTGCGTTTGTGACTGAAGCTTTCTTT. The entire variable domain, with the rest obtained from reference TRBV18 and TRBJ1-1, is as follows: NAGVMQNPRHLVRRRGQEARLRCSPMKGHSHVYWYRQLPEEGLKFMVYLQKENIIDESGMPKERFSAEFPKEGPSILRIQQVVRGDSAAYFCASSHTTMTVAFVTEAFFGQGTRLTVV.